What follows are 15 T cell receptor beta chains derived from one specimen sequenced in a study of shared clonotypes between healthy human individuals. The repertoire was sequenced with immunoSEQ multiplex PCR; TCRdb's copy has only in-frame clones and lacks some. The sample includes some 470,000 clones, about three quarters seen only once; the top ten take 13%. Sequenced input: PBMCs. These receptors originate from a woman between 40 and 55 years old in good health. Some clones in this sample may be carry-over from other donors' samples.

V usage is TRBV7-9 and J usage is TRBJ2-3, with D unclear. V lost 6 bases and J 2 bases, leaving 12 bases between the germline ends. The CDR3 runs 14 residues. Germline CDR1 and CDR2: SEHNR and FQNEAQ (reference sequence). The CDR3 protein is CASRGIRPTDTQYF. Written as DNA, the CDR3 is TGTGCCAGCAGGGGGATTCGTCCCACAGATACGCAGTATTTT. Complete variable domain (other parts from reference TRBV7-9 and TRBJ2-3): DTGVSQNPRHKITKRGQNVTFRCDPISEHNRLYWYRQTLGQGPEFLTYFQNEAQLEKSRLLSDRFSAERPKGSFSTLEIQRTEQGDSAMYLCASRGIRPTDTQYFGPGTRLTVL.

V gene TRBV5-6 combines with J gene TRBJ1-2; perhaps TRBD1 as D (6 bases). V was clipped by 4 bases and J by 6 bases, with 19 bases between them. CDR1 and CDR2 (germline): SGHDT, YYEEEE. The CDR3 runs 15 residues. CDR3 residues: CASSGFPGELDGYTF. In nucleotides, the CDR3 is TGTGCCAGCAGCGGATTCCCAGGGGAATTGGATGGCTACACCTTC.

The chain is built from TRBV4-3 and TRBJ2-3; 9 nucleotides line up with TRBD2. From germline, CDR1 is LGHNA and CDR2 YSLEER. CDR3 size: 18 residues. The V and J ends lost 1 base and 3 bases, in that order; junction bases with no gene match: 11. Here the CDR3 DNA reads TGCGCCAGCAGCCAAGTGCCTCGTTTGCGGGAGGGGACAGATACGCAGTATTTT. It translates to CASSQVPRLREGTDTQYF.

The chain employs TRBV10-3 and TRBJ1-1, with no clear D. Germline V gives CDR1 ENHRY, CDR2 SYGVKD. V was pared by 6 bases and J by 0 bases, with 8 bases between. CDR3 length: 13 amino acids. CDR3 residues: CAIRDTVNTEAFF. As DNA, the CDR3 is TGTGCCATCAGAGACACCGTGAACACTGAAGCTTTCTTT.

This chain uses TRBV15 with TRBJ2-7, with 10 bases fitting TRBD2. The CDR3 is made up of 14 amino acids. Germline V gene data show CDR1 as LNHNV and CDR2 as YYDKDF (reference sequence). The junction had 0 bases not matched to a gene; V was cut back by 0 bases and J by 4 bases. The DNA for the CDR3 is TGTGCCACCAGCAGAGAAGCGGGAGGGTACGAGCAGTACTTC. Translating gives CATSREAGGYEQYF. The whole variable domain, remainder taken from reference TRBV15 and TRBJ2-7, is DAMVIQNPRYQVTQFGKPVTLSCSQTLNHNVMYWYQQKSSQAPKLLFHYYDKDFNNEADTPDNFQSRRPNTSFCFLDIRSPGLGDTAMYLCATSREAGGYEQYFGPGTRLTVT.

This clone was counted between two and nine times. This rearrangement joins TRBV10-3 to TRBJ2-7; D not resolved. This CDR3 is built from 13 residues. The V gene's germline CDR1 is ENHRY and CDR2 SYGVKD. The V end lost 0 bases, the J end lost 2 bases, and 5 bases lay between the germline ends. The CDR3 reads CAISESGTYEQYF. The CDR3 DNA reads as TGTGCCATCAGTGAGTCGGGTACCTACGAGCAGTACTTC.

This clone was counted between two and nine times. The rearrangement links TRBV25-1 to TRBJ2-1; D uncertain. The V gene's germline CDR1 is MGHDK and CDR2 SYGVNS. The CDR3 has 16 amino acids. V lost 1 base and J lost 0, with 10 bases in between. The CDR3 loop is CASSESRADSYNEQFF. In DNA form, the CDR3 reads TGTGCCAGCAGTGAATCCCGGGCAGACTCCTACAATGAGCAGTTCTTC.

Regarding this clone: The junction and the germline gene differ at one end; a read error may be behind it. This chain joins TRBV7-9 and TRBJ2-5; 9 bases align to TRBD2. The CDR3 is 14 residues long. The germline gives CDR1 SEHNR, CDR2 FQNEAQ (reference sequence). The CDR3 nucleotides are TGTGCCAGTAGCCCCCGGACTAGCGAAGAGACCCAGCACTTC. Residues: CASSPRTSEETQHF.

The chain recombines TRBV4-1 with TRBJ2-7; 7 bases fit TRBD2. The CDR3 extends over 13 amino acids. From germline, CDR1 is MGHRA and CDR2 YSYEKL. Unmatched junction bases numbered 2, after V lost 0 bases and J lost 6 bases. The CDR3 loop reads CASSQDWGGEQYF. CDR3 sequence (DNA): TGCGCCAGCAGCCAAGATTGGGGGGGCGAGCAGTACTTC.

The chain is built from TRBV15 and TRBJ2-1; D remains unclear. CDR1 is LNHNV and CDR2 is YYDKDF in the germline V gene (reference sequence). The CDR3 runs 15 residues. V gave up 5 bases and J gave up 0 bases, with 11 bases separating them. The CDR3 bases are TGTGCCACCAGCTTCCGTGGGGTCTCCTACAATGAGCAGTTCTTC. This encodes CATSFRGVSYNEQFF.

The J gene is TRBJ1-2, the V gene TRBV29-1; D is undetermined. Germline CDR1 and CDR2: SQVTM and ANQGSEA. CDR3 length: 14 residues. V lost 6 bases and J 4 bases, leaving 18 bases between the germline ends. The CDR3 sequence is CSVAPGSASYGYTF. CDR3 sequence (DNA): TGCAGCGTCGCCCCCGGATCGGCCTCCTATGGCTACACCTTC.

The chain carries TRBV5-1 and TRBJ1-1, with D hard to call. Germline assignment: CDR1 SGHRS and CDR2 YFSETQ. The V end lost 2 bases, the J end lost 5 bases, and 10 bases lay between the germline ends. This CDR3 has 13 amino acids. Here the CDR3 reads CASSLGSETEAFF. DNA for the CDR3: TGCGCCAGCAGCTTAGGTTCAGAAACTGAAGCTTTCTTT.

This clone was counted once. A much larger clone sits a single nucleotide away, making a read error possible. Other DNA sequences in the sample encode the same CDR3. V usage is TRBV7-9 and J usage is TRBJ1-1, with D unclear. CDR3 length: 13 amino acids. V lost 1 base and J lost 1, with 4 bases in between. CDR1 and CDR2 (germline): SEHNR, FQNEAQ (reference sequence). The CDR3 nucleotides read TGTGCCAGCAGCTTAGAAGGGAACACTGAAGCTTTCTTT. It translates to CASSLEGNTEAFF.

The chain employs TRBV28 and TRBJ1-1; tentatively, D is TRBD1 (5 bases). The germline gives CDR1 MDHEN, CDR2 SYDVKM. The CDR3 has 17 residues. V was trimmed by 3 bases and J by 4 bases, leaving 21 bases between them. CDR3 amino acids: CASSLVQGAYWGTEAFF. CDR3 nucleotides: TGTGCCAGCAGTTTGGTTCAAGGGGCTTATTGGGGCACTGAAGCTTTCTTT.

The chain is built from TRBV7-9 and TRBJ2-7, with D unclear. CDR3 length: 11 amino acids. Trimming cost V 4 bases and J 4 bases, with 5 bases left between them. From germline, CDR1 is SEHNR and CDR2 FQNEAQ (reference sequence). The CDR3 sequence: CASSSWYEQYF. As DNA, the CDR3 is TGTGCCAGCAGCTCCTGGTACGAGCAGTACTTC.